This entry concerns a single TCR beta chain. This sample was taken from a study of blood T cell repertoires in COVID-19. TCRdb's table, derived via immunoSEQ multiplex PCR, lists solely in-frame clones and lacks some. This sample has over 150,000 clones, with 80% to 90% found just once. This TCR derives from a man aged 30 to 39 with acute or convalescent COVID-19. The sequenced sample consisted of peripheral blood.

DNA of the CDR3: TGTGCCAGCAGCTTCCGGGATCGTACATCAGGGGATGAGCAGTTCTTC. It codes for CASSFRDRTSGDEQFF. V gene TRBV7-2 combines with J gene TRBJ2-1; D is possibly TRBD1 (6 bases). CDR3 length equals 16 residues. Germline CDR1 is SGHTA and CDR2 is FQGNSA. V lost 3 bases and J lost 8, with 20 bases in between.